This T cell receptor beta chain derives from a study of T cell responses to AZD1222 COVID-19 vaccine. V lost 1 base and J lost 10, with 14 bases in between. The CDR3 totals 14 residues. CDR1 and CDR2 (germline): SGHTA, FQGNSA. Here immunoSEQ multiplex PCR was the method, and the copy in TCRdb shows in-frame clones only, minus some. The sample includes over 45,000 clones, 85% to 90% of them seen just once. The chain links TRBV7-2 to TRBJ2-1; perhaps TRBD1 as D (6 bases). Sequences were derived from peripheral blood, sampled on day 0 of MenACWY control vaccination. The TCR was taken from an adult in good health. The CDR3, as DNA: TGTGCCAGCAGCTTAGAATGGACCACAGGGGAGCAGTTCTTC. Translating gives CASSLEWTTGEQFF.